A single sample is the source of the 27 T cell receptor beta chains below, sequenced in a study of T cells in Graves' hyperthyroidism and ophthalmopathy (dated 2019 in TCRdb). Libraries were prepared through multiplex PCR. The sequencing machine was an Illumina HiSeq 2000. Amplification of TCR beta CDR3 regions was carried out from RNA transcripts. The first round of RT-PCR for the TCR CDR3 was performed with the HTBI primer set and the Qiagen OneStep RT-PCR kit. The public reads were reprocessed in TCRdb via fastp at Q25 and MiXCR, keeping in-frame beta chains. Records with the same CDR3 protein are collapsed into one entry carrying the most frequent genes and DNA. The sample data list 300,000 to 400,000 distinct CDR3 sequences, and less than 20% of these were observed just once. The leading ten clones occupy about 38% of the sample. Input material: blood. Receptors originate from a man aged 18 to 29 with Graves' ophthalmopathy.

The chain combines TRBV5-6 with TRBJ1-2; the D is unclear. V lost 0 bases, J lost 7 bases, and 10 bases lay in between. The CDR3 runs to 13 residues. Germline V CDR1 and CDR2: SGHDT, YYEEEE. The CDR3 is CASSLAWNPGYTF. The CDR3, as DNA: TGTGCCAGCAGCTTGGCCTGGAACCCTGGCTACACCTTC.

This CDR3 reads CASSKNRGLAGDTQYF. The CDR3 DNA is TGTGCCAGCAGCAAAAACCGGGGACTAGCGGGGGATACGCAGTATTTT. The V call is TRBV7-9, the J call TRBJ2-3; 13 positions agree with TRBD2. V shed 5 bases and J 6 bases; nucleotides not matched to a gene: 8. The CDR3 totals 16 residues. Looked up from germline, CDR1 is SEHNR and CDR2 is FQNEAQ (reference sequence).

This clonotype was found many times. The V and J genes are TRBV24-1 and TRBJ2-7; D not resolved. CDR3 size: 13 residues. Germline CDR1 and CDR2: KGHDR and SFDVKD. Trimming shortened V by 0 bases and J by 3 bases, and 5 bases separated the two germline ends. Written as DNA, the CDR3 is TGTGCCACCAGTGATTTGAGCAGCTACGAGCAGTACTTC. Its protein product is CATSDLSSYEQYF.

The chain employs TRBV24-1 and TRBJ2-5; D not resolved. The germline gives CDR1 KGHDR, CDR2 SFDVKD. The CDR3 has 13 residues. Trimming took off 4 bases at V and 0 bases at J, with 5 bases between the two ends. The CDR3 protein is CATSEGYQETQYF. Here the CDR3 DNA reads TGTGCCACCAGTGAGGGGTACCAAGAGACCCAGTACTTC.

This clonotype was seen repeatedly, ten times or more. The chain couples TRBV11-2 to TRBJ2-7, with D maybe TRBD1 (6 bases). The CDR3 consists of 15 residues. Trimming stripped 4 bases from V and 3 bases from J, with 16 bases between. CDR1 is SGHAT and CDR2 is FQNNGV in the germline V gene. The CDR3 reads CASSSPGHAFYEQYF. The CDR3, as DNA: TGTGCCAGCAGCTCGCCGGGACATGCCTTCTACGAGCAGTACTTC.

In this sample, this clonotype turned up many times. This rearrangement joins TRBV5-6 to TRBJ1-1, with 7 bases lining up with TRBD1. With V trimmed by 4 bases and J by 1 base, 4 bases remained unmatched. Germline V gene data show CDR1 as SGHDT and CDR2 as YYEEEE. The CDR3 contains 14 residues. This CDR3 reads CASSLGTENTEAFF. CDR3 bases: TGTGCCAGCAGCCTAGGGACAGAGAACACTGAAGCTTTCTTT.

Ten or more counts support this clonotype. This chain uses TRBV6-1 with TRBJ1-1; D perhaps matches TRBD1 (5 bases). This CDR3 region has 14 residues. Germline lookup yields CDR1 MNHNS and CDR2 SASEGT. Trimming pared 6 bases from V and 0 bases from J, leaving 11 bases between. The DNA of the CDR3 is TGTGCCAGCAGAAGGGGAGGGTTGAACACTGAAGCTTTCTTT. This sequence encodes CASRRGGLNTEAFF.

This chain connects TRBV6-1 to TRBJ2-5; TRBD1 aligns across 12 bases. The CDR3 extends over 17 amino acids. Germline CDR1 and CDR2: MNHNS and SASEGT. V lost 6 bases to trimming and J lost 5 bases; unmatched junction nucleotides: 13. The CDR3, as DNA: TGTGCCAGCAGCGCTCCTCAGGGACAGGGGGCGTGGGAGACCCAGTACTTC. It codes for CASSAPQGQGAWETQYF.

The V call is TRBV4-1, the J call TRBJ1-5; D gene unclear. The CDR3 has 12 residues. From germline, CDR1 is MGHRA and CDR2 YSYEKL. V was cut by 7 bases and J by 15 bases, with 19 bases left in between. Written as DNA, the CDR3 is TGCGCCAGCATGGGGAGTAAAGACGGAACGCATTTT. Its protein product is CASMGSKDGTHF.

This clonotype was recorded many times. This chain's CDR3 is CASSLVPTLGQAYNEQFF. CDR3 in DNA: TGCGCCAGCAGCTTGGTCCCGACCCTAGGACAGGCCTACAATGAGCAGTTCTTC. This chain uses TRBV5-1 with TRBJ2-1; 7 bases are shared with TRBD1. In germline, CDR1 is SGHRS, CDR2 YFSETQ. The CDR3 length is 18 residues. The V and J ends lost 0 bases and 2 bases, in that order; junction bases with no gene match: 11.

With regard to this clonotype: A much larger clone sits a single nucleotide away, making a read error possible. V is TRBV12-3 or TRBV12-4 and J is TRBJ1-2; 8 bases match TRBD1. The CDR3 length is 15 residues. The CDR3 DNA reads TGTGCCAGCACCATCCGGGACAGGTTACCCAATGGCTACGCCTTC. Its protein product is CASTIRDRLPNGYAF.

This clonotype was counted only a few times. With a much larger clone just one base away, this may be a read error. The chain has TRBV28 and TRBJ1-2; D is uncertain. This CDR3 is built from 12 residues. Per germline, CDR1 MDHEN and CDR2 SYDVKM. The CDR3 sequence is CACSLKNYGYTF. Here the CDR3 DNA reads TGTGCCTGCAGTTTGAAGAACTATGGCTACACCTTC.

This clonotype has only a few counts. The genes are TRBV7-9 and TRBJ2-7, with D perhaps matching TRBD1 or TRBD2 (6 bases each). Germline assignment: CDR1 SEHNR and CDR2 FQNEAQ (reference sequence). Trimming cost V 1 base and J 2 bases, with 12 bases left between them. CDR3 length: 15 residues. The CDR3 DNA is TGTGCCAGCAGCTTAGTGGGGGGCAGGACCTACGAGCAGTACTTC. Translating gives CASSLVGGRTYEQYF.

V is TRBV11-2 and J is TRBJ2-5, with D perhaps being TRBD1 or TRBD2 (5 bases each). Germline CDR1 reads SGHAT; CDR2 reads FQNNGV. This CDR3 has 14 amino acids. V lost 5 bases and J 5 bases, leaving 15 bases between the germline ends. DNA of the CDR3: TGTGCCAGCAGCCCCAGCAGGGAGAGGGAGACCCAGTACTTC. It translates to CASSPSRERETQYF.

This clonotype was picked up a small number of times. This chain uses TRBV4-1 with TRBJ1-1, with TRBD1 matching over 7 bases. With V trimmed by 4 bases and J by 10 bases, 12 bases remained unmatched. CDR3 length: 14 amino acids. CDR1 is MGHRA, CDR2 YSYEKL, per germline. Written as DNA, the CDR3 is TGCGCCAGCAGCCTTCTGACAGGGCTCCGGGGAGCTTTCTTT. Translated, it gives CASSLLTGLRGAFF.

The chain carries TRBV20-1 and TRBJ2-4, with a weak D call TRBD2 (6 bases). Trimming removed 6 bases at V and 1 base at J, with 19 bases between. Germline lookup yields CDR1 DFQATT and CDR2 SNEGSKA (reference sequence). The CDR3 is 16 residues long. The CDR3 loop reads CSANPTPGGAKNIQYF. The CDR3 region has the DNA TGCAGTGCCAACCCGACCCCCGGGGGTGCCAAAAACATTCAGTACTTC.

This clonotype was found a few times. This chain uses TRBV6-1 with TRBJ1-5; D gene ambiguous. CDR1 and CDR2 (germline): MNHNS, SASEGT. CDR3 length equals 14 residues. V dropped 6 bases and J dropped 2 bases, with 11 bases sitting between them. DNA of the CDR3: TGTGCCAGCAGCCTTACCCAGGGCAATCAGCCCCAGCATTTT. It specifies CASSLTQGNQPQHF.

The V call is TRBV3-1, the J call TRBJ2-1; 9 bases agree with TRBD2. CDR3 length: 15 residues. Germline CDR1 is LGHDT and CDR2 is YNNKEL (reference sequence). V shed 2 bases and J 8 bases; nucleotides not matched to a gene: 7. CDR3 nucleotides: TGTGCCAGCAGCCAAAGAGCGGGGGGTATCGATGAGCAGTTCTTC. Protein sequence: CASSQRAGGIDEQFF.

This rearrangement joins TRBV7-9 to TRBJ2-3; possibly TRBD1 or TRBD2 for D (5 bases each). This CDR3 comprises 16 residues. Trimming removed 4 bases from V and 0 bases from J, with 14 bases in between. Per the germline V gene, CDR1 is SEHNR and CDR2 is FQNEAQ (reference sequence). The CDR3, as DNA: TGTGCCAGCAGCTCCCCGAGGGACGGAAGCACAGATACGCAGTATTTT. The encoded protein is CASSSPRDGSTDTQYF.

The V call is TRBV10-3, the J call TRBJ2-2, with D possibly TRBD1 on 6 matching bases. Trimming pared 10 bases from V and 4 bases from J, leaving 16 bases between. This CDR3 has 14 amino acids. Germline values: CDR1 ENHRY, CDR2 SYGVKD. CDR3 nucleotide sequence: TGTGCCAGCCAATACAGGGTTGGCACCGGGGAGCTGTTTTTT. Amino acids: CASQYRVGTGELFF.

This clonotype was observed a few times. The chain links TRBV15 to TRBJ1-5; D gene unclear. The germline V gene has CDR1 LNHNV and CDR2 YYDKDF (reference sequence). The CDR3 sequence is 14 residues long. V was shortened by 0 bases and J by 13 bases, with 16 bases between the two germline ends. The CDR3 DNA is TGTGCCACCAGCAGAGATCTTGACGGTGGATCTCAGCATTTT. Its translation is CATSRDLDGGSQHF.

V is TRBV19 and J is TRBJ1-6; 8 bases map to TRBD1. Germline V gives CDR1 LNHDA, CDR2 SQIVND (reference sequence). V shed 6 bases, J shed 10 bases, and the junction held 11 bases outside the gene matches. The CDR3 runs 15 residues. This CDR3 reads CASSHTGTGRSPLHF. DNA of the CDR3: TGTGCCAGTAGCCACACCGGGACAGGACGATCACCCCTCCACTTT.

This clonotype was detected only a few times. The V and J genes are TRBV11-1 and TRBJ1-4, with a tentative D call TRBD1 (6 bases). The germline V gene encodes CDR1 SGHAT and CDR2 FQDESV (reference sequence). Trimming cost V 2 bases and J 0 bases, with 13 bases left between them. The CDR3 sequence is 17 residues long. The CDR3 coding sequence is TGTGCCAGCAGCTTATGGGGCAGGGGCGCAACTAATGAAAAACTGTTTTTT. Protein product: CASSLWGRGATNEKLFF. The full variable domain, in which reference TRBV11-1 and TRBJ1-4 provide the parts outside the CDR3, is EAEVAQSPRYKITEKSQAVAFWCDPISGHATLYWYRQILGQGPELLVQFQDESVVDDSQLPKDRFSAERLKGVDSTLKIQPAELGDSAMYLCASSLWGRGATNEKLFFGSGTQLSVL.

This clonotype was seen ten or more times. V gene TRBV7-9 combines with J gene TRBJ2-1, with 9 bases that match TRBD2. The ends lost 2 bases at V and 4 bases at J; junction bases unmatched: 9. Germline lookup yields CDR1 SEHNR and CDR2 FQNEAQ (reference sequence). The CDR3 runs to 17 residues. CDR3 region: CASSLRRTSDIYNEQFF. The CDR3 region has the DNA TGTGCCAGCAGCTTACGGCGGACTAGCGACATTTACAATGAGCAGTTCTTC.

The CDR3 sequence is CASSEGDRGPEKLFF. The CDR3 bases are TGTGCCAGCAGTGAAGGGGACAGGGGCCCTGAAAAACTGTTTTTT. V gene TRBV6-1 combines with J gene TRBJ1-4, with 10 nucleotides matching TRBD1. The V and J ends lost 1 base and 7 bases, in that order; junction bases with no gene match: 3. CDR1 and CDR2 from the germline V gene are MNHNS and SASEGT. CDR3 length: 15 amino acids.

The sample holds many counts of this clonotype. CDR3 sequence (DNA): TGTGCCAGCAGCGCGGCCATCTGGGAGGGACGAGAGACCCAGTACTTC. Its protein is CASSAAIWEGRETQYF. The V and J genes are TRBV11-1 and TRBJ2-5, with 7 bases that match TRBD2. Germline V gene lookup returns CDR1 SGHAT and CDR2 FQDESV (reference sequence). The CDR3 extends over 16 amino acids. Trimming took 5 bases from V and 4 from J; bases not matched to a gene: 13.

This clonotype showed up just a few times. Relative to the germline gene, one junction end is altered; a read error may explain this. The CDR3 sequence: CASSFGGQGDF. Written as DNA, the CDR3 is TGTGCCAGCAGCTTCGGAGGACAGGGCGACTTC. The chain is built from TRBV11-2 and TRBJ2-5; the match to TRBD1 covers 8 bases. The CDR3 length is 11 residues. Germline CDR1 and CDR2: SGHAT and FQNNGV.